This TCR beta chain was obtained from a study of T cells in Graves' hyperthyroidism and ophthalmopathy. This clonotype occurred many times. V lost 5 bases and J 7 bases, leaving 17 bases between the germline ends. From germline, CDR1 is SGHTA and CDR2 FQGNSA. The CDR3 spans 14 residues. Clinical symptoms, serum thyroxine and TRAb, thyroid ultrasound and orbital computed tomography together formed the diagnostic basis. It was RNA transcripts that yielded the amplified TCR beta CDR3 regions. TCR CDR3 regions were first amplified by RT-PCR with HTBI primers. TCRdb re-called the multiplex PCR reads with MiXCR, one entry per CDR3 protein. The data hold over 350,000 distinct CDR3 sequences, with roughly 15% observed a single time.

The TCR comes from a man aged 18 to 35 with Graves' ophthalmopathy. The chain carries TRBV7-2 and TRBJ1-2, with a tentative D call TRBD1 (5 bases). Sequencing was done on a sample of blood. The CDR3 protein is CASSTPTVLGGYTF. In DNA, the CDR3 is TGTGCCAGCAGCACCCCGACAGTTCTCGGTGGCTACACCTTC.